The clone carrying this TCR beta chain was seen more than once but under ten times. Building of the TCR beta libraries involved iRepertoire HTBI primers and Arm-PCR of CDR3 regions. TCRdb fed the multiplex PCR reads into MiXCR, producing one record per CDR3 protein. The sample yields some 370,000 distinct CDR3 sequences, 20% to 25% seen once. The sample originates from a study of regulatory T cells in long-lasting Graves disease. Time point in this sample: persistent/refractory GD, antithyroid drugs over 5 years with positive TRAb. The TCR library was made from RNA extracted from PBMCs. The CDR3 is 16 amino acids. The germline V gene has CDR1 SGDLS and CDR2 YYNGEE.

The sample consisted of peripheral blood mononuclear cells (PBMCs), taken when the disease was refractory, from a patient treated with antithyroid drugs. This sequence joins TRBV9 and TRBJ2-5; perhaps TRBD2 as D (5 bases). TRBJ2-1 explains the end of the DNA better; the J call may be wrong. The clonotype comes from a female donor with Graves disease. The CDR3 protein is CASSVGGLVLGNEQFF. DNA of the CDR3: TGTGCCAGCAGCGTAGGAGGGCTAGTGCTGGGTAATGAGCAGTTCTTC.